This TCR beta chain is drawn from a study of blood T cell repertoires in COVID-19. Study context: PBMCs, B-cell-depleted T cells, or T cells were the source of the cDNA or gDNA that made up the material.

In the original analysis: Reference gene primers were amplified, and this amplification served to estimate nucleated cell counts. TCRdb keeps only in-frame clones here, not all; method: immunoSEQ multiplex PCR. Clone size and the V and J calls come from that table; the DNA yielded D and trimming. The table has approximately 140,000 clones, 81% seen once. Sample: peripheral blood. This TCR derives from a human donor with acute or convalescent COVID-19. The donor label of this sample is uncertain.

The CDR3 loop is CASSPGTNQETQYF. As DNA, the CDR3 is TGCGCCAGCAGCCCCGGGACTAATCAAGAGACCCAGTACTTC. This sequence joins TRBV5-1 and TRBJ2-5; 7 bases are a match to TRBD2. CDR3 length: 14 residues. Germline CDR1 and CDR2: SGHRS and YFSETQ. After removal of 4 bases from V and 2 bases from J, the junction contained 5 bases not matched to a gene.